The 13 T cell receptor beta chains below were found in one sample sequenced in a study of cytomegalovirus exposure and HLA in healthy donors. The PCR contained 60 Vbeta and 13 Jbeta primers. Clones were read by immunoSEQ multiplex PCR, and TCRdb kept only the in-frame ones, dropping some. In the table there are 85,000 to 100,000 clones, around nine tenths of which are singletons. The source material was PBMCs. The source of these receptors is a man aged 30 to 39 in good health and CMV-seropositive.

The CDR3 is CASSCRHREAKNIQYF. The CDR3 DNA follows: TGTGCCAGCAGTTGCCGACACAGAGAAGCCAAAAACATTCAGTACTTC. The J gene is TRBJ2-4, the V gene TRBV27; unclear D gene. This CDR3 is built from 16 residues. Germline CDR1 MNHEY, CDR2 SMNVEV (reference sequence). The V and J ends lost 4 bases and 0 bases respectively, with 13 bases between them.

The V gene is TRBV7-9, the J gene TRBJ2-7, with D unclear. Trimming cost V 5 bases and J 2 bases, with 7 bases left between them. Germline V gene sequence: CDR1 SEHNR, CDR2 FQNEAQ (reference sequence). CDR3 length: 12 residues. The CDR3 DNA sequence: TGTGCCAGCAGCCTTCTCCCCTACGAGCAGTACTTC. Translated, it gives CASSLLPYEQYF.

V gene TRBV6-4 combines with J gene TRBJ2-1, with a weak D call TRBD2 (6 bases). Germline loops: CDR1 MRHNA, CDR2 SNTAGT. The germline V and J ends were trimmed by 5 bases and 3 bases, with 11 bases remaining between them. The CDR3 covers 14 residues. DNA of the CDR3: TGTGCCAGCAGTCGAGCTAGCGACTACAATGAGCAGTTCTTC. This sequence encodes CASSRASDYNEQFF.

The chain joins TRBV5-1 to TRBJ2-5, with D tentatively TRBD1 (5 bases). Trimming pared 0 bases from V and 2 bases from J, leaving 8 bases between. The germline V gene encodes CDR1 SGHRS and CDR2 YFSETQ. The CDR3 covers 14 residues. The CDR3 sequence is CASSLADSQETQYF. In DNA, the CDR3 is TGCGCCAGCAGCTTGGCCGACAGTCAAGAGACCCAGTACTTC.

V and J are TRBV19 and TRBJ2-5; possibly TRBD2 for D (9 bases). The CDR3 loop spans 17 amino acids. Trimming removed 6 bases from V and 4 bases from J, with 24 bases in between. CDR1 and CDR2 from the germline V gene are LNHDA and SQIVND (reference sequence). The CDR3 DNA reads as TGTGCCAGTAGCAACAGGGGGACTAGCAGCGCCGCAGAGACCCAGTACTTC. Protein: CASSNRGTSSAAETQYF.

This clone has just a few counts. The chain joins TRBV6-6 to TRBJ1-3, with 7 nucleotides matching TRBD1. The CDR3 is 15 residues long. J gave up 3 bases and V 3 bases, and 5 bases lay outside the gene matches. In germline, CDR1 is MNHNY, CDR2 SVGAGI (reference sequence). The CDR3 DNA follows: TGTGCCAGCAGTTATGAGGGACAGAGTGGAAACACCATATATTTT. Translating it yields CASSYEGQSGNTIYF.

The chain recombines TRBV5-5 with TRBJ1-5; 10 nucleotides match TRBD1. Germline-derived CDR1 and CDR2 are SGHKS and YYEKEE (reference sequence). The CDR3 consists of 16 residues. Germline trimming cut 0 bases from V and 6 bases from J; bases unmatched to any gene: 6. The CDR3 loop is CASSLGGGQGRQPQHF. CDR3 DNA: TGTGCCAGCAGCTTGGGGGGGGGACAGGGGCGTCAGCCCCAGCATTTT.

V is TRBV27 and J is TRBJ2-1, with D possibly being TRBD2 (5 bases). CDR1 and CDR2 (germline): MNHEY, SMNVEV (reference sequence). This CDR3 is built from 16 residues. V lost 4 bases, J lost 3 bases, and 16 bases lay in between. The CDR3: CASSYGEPVGYNEQFF. CDR3 bases: TGTGCCAGCAGTTACGGGGAGCCCGTCGGCTACAATGAGCAGTTCTTC.

A single count supports this clone. CDR3: CASSLVASRETQYF. In DNA, the CDR3 is TGCGCCAGCAGCTTGGTGGCTAGCCGGGAGACCCAGTACTTC. The chain has TRBV5-1 and TRBJ2-5; maybe TRBD2 (5 bases). Germline lookup yields CDR1 SGHRS and CDR2 YFSETQ. The V end lost 0 bases, the J end lost 5 bases, and 11 bases lay between the germline ends. CDR3 length equals 14 residues.

V gene TRBV29-1 combines with J gene TRBJ2-1; TRBD1 is a possible D gene (6 bases). V lost 7 bases and J 1 base, leaving 11 bases between the germline ends. Germline V gene lookup returns CDR1 SQVTM and CDR2 ANQGSEA. This CDR3 region has 13 residues. The CDR3 sequence is CSGGTGSYNEQFF. In DNA, the CDR3 is TGCAGCGGGGGAACAGGGTCCTACAATGAGCAGTTCTTC.

This chain links TRBV30 with TRBJ1-1; D remains unclear. Germline V gene lookup returns CDR1 GTSNPN and CDR2 SVGIG (reference sequence). This CDR3 has 14 amino acids. Trimming pared 3 bases from V and 0 bases from J, leaving 11 bases between. The CDR3 nucleotides read TGTGCCTGGAGCCCACAGAAAGTGAACACTGAAGCTTTCTTT. It is translated as CAWSPQKVNTEAFF.

The chain is built from TRBV14 and TRBJ2-7; 9 bases map to TRBD1. Germline loops: CDR1 SGHDN, CDR2 FVKESK. This CDR3 comprises 15 residues. The junction had 11 bases not matched to a gene; V was cut back by 4 bases and J by 7 bases. The CDR3 coding sequence is TGTGCCAGCAGCCCCCCCGGGACAGGGCGTCGGGAGCAGTACTTC. Its translation: CASSPPGTGRREQYF.

The chain joins TRBV25-1 to TRBJ2-3, with a tentative D call TRBD2 (5 bases). The CDR3 length is 16 residues. Germline CDR1 is MGHDK and CDR2 is SYGVNS. Between the trimmed V and J ends, which lost 3 bases and 2 bases, there was a span of 15 bases. CDR3 sequence: CASSDGLLSSTDTQYF. CDR3 DNA: TGTGCCAGCAGTGACGGACTTTTATCTTCCACAGATACGCAGTATTTT.